This T cell receptor (beta chain) is from a study of cytomegalovirus exposure and HLA in healthy donors. As concerns this clone: Antigen: not known.

Losses at the gene ends were 10 bases for V and 4 bases for J; bases not matched to a gene: 7. The CDR3 extends over 13 amino acids. Per germline, CDR1 ENHRY and CDR2 SYGVKD. Findings and limits, study-wide: In an earlier analysis, productive rearrangement rates for most beta V segments clustered near 87% or 30%.

The primer mix had 60 Vbeta and 13 Jbeta primers. Some clones are missing from TCRdb's copy, which holds only in-frame ones; the method was immunoSEQ multiplex PCR. The sample gives 150,000 or so clones, roughly 72% of which show up once; roughly 2.2% is in the top ten. The sample was PBMCs. The chain combines TRBV10-3 with TRBJ1-2; TRBD1 aligns across 9 bases. The sequence came from a man aged 25-40 years in good health and CMV-seronegative. The chain's CDR3 is CATTTGGSYGYTF. CDR3 sequence (DNA): TGTGCCACCACAACAGGGGGCAGCTATGGCTACACCTTC.